This TCR beta chain was retrieved from a study of T cells in Graves' hyperthyroidism and ophthalmopathy. This clonotype was detected only a few times. Hyperthyroidism of Graves' type that showed no ophthalmopathy progression within 18 months was stable. From around 11 ml of fresh peripheral blood, PBMCs were isolated. This CDR3 contains 16 residues. Germline CDR1 and CDR2: LNHDA and SQIVND (reference sequence). J gave up 7 bases and V 6 bases, and 9 bases lay outside the gene matches. From RNA transcripts, TCR beta CDR3 regions were amplified. The HTBI set primed first-round TCR CDR3 RT-PCR. One entry per CDR3 protein results from TCRdb running MiXCR on the multiplex PCR reads. The data hold some 770,000 distinct CDR3 sequences, with approximately 16% observed a single time.

This chain links TRBV19 with TRBJ1-6; 10 nucleotides align to TRBD1. Sequencing was done on a sample of blood. The receptor's source is a man aged 18 to 29 with Graves' hyperthyroidism. This CDR3 reads CASSTTGQGRNSPLHF. In nucleotides, the CDR3 is TGTGCCAGTAGCACCACGGGACAGGGGCGGAATTCACCCCTCCACTTT.